Below, 16 T cell receptor beta chains from the same sample are listed, as sequenced in a study of T cells in localized non-small cell lung cancer. TCRdb's copy holds only in-frame clones and misses some; the assay was immunoSEQ multiplex PCR. The profile shows tens of thousands of clones, 93% of them singletons. The material was peripheral blood, obtained before any cancer treatment. The source of these receptors is a female donor of 60 years or more with stage I lung adenocarcinoma.

This chain connects TRBV19 to TRBJ1-1; D is unresolved. The germline V gene has CDR1 LNHDA and CDR2 SQIVND (reference sequence). The length of the CDR3 is 14 residues. V was cut by 5 bases and J by 1 base, with 11 bases left in between. The CDR3 DNA reads TGTGCCAGTAGTCCCCGATGGGGGAACACTGAAGCTTTCTTT. It codes for CASSPRWGNTEAFF.

The chain joins TRBV6-5 to TRBJ1-1, with D possibly matching TRBD1 (6 bases). This CDR3 has 11 residues. Looked up from germline, CDR1 is MNHEY and CDR2 is SVGAGI. V lost 7 bases, J lost 8 bases, and 11 bases lay in between. The CDR3 here is CASNMGTEAFF. The CDR3 DNA reads as TGTGCCAGCAACATGGGGACAGAAGCTTTCTTT.

CDR3 amino acids: CASSQPSGIYNEQFF. Here the CDR3 DNA reads TGCGCCAGCAGCCAACCTAGCGGGATCTACAATGAGCAGTTCTTC. The J gene is TRBJ2-1, the V gene TRBV4-3, with 9 bases identical to TRBD2. The CDR3 is 15 residues long. With V trimmed by 2 bases and J by 3 bases, 2 bases remained unmatched. CDR1 and CDR2 from the germline V gene are LGHNA and YSLEER.

This chain links TRBV9 with TRBJ2-3, with TRBD1 matching over 7 bases. The CDR3 totals 12 residues. The germline V gene has CDR1 SGDLS and CDR2 YYNGEE. Trimming cost V 7 bases and J 4 bases; bases outside gene matches: 3. The CDR3 here is CASGTGADTQYF. CDR3 sequence (DNA): TGTGCCAGCGGAACAGGGGCAGATACGCAGTATTTT.

V is TRBV29-1 and J is TRBJ1-2, with D unresolved. CDR3 size: 10 residues. Germline V lookup: CDR1 SQVTM, CDR2 ANQGSEA. Trimming took 7 bases from V and 4 from J, leaving 7 bases between them. This CDR3 reads CSATCYGYTF. Written as DNA, the CDR3 is TGCAGCGCAACGTGCTATGGCTACACCTTC. The variable domain in full, completed from reference TRBV29-1 and TRBJ1-2, reads SAVISQKPSRDICQRGTSLTIQCQVDSQVTMMFWYRQQPGQSLTLIATANQGSEATYESGFVIDKFPISRPNLTFSTLTVSNMSPEDSSIYLCSATCYGYTFGSGTRLTVV.

The CDR3 nucleotides are TGTGCCAGCAGTACCTGGTACAATGAGCAGTTCTTC. Protein sequence: CASSTWYNEQFF. The chain links TRBV28 to TRBJ2-1; D uncertain. V lost 5 bases and J lost 4, with 6 bases in between. Germline V gene data show CDR1 as MDHEN and CDR2 as SYDVKM. This CDR3 comprises 12 residues.

The table lists this clone with a count of one. The chain combines TRBV6-5 with TRBJ2-1; D possibly corresponds to TRBD2 (6 bases). The length of the CDR3 is 13 residues. V was pared by 8 bases and J by 4 bases, with 12 bases between. CDR1 MNHEY and CDR2 SVGAGI come from the germline V gene. CDR3 DNA: TGTGCCAGCGGAATAGCGGTTTACAATGAGCAGTTCTTC. It is translated as CASGIAVYNEQFF.

This clone is a singleton in its sample. The chain employs TRBV4-1 and TRBJ2-2; D is perhaps TRBD1 (5 bases). Germline CDR1 reads MGHRA; CDR2 reads YSYEKL. V lost 1 base and J 4 bases, leaving 13 bases between the germline ends. The CDR3 length is 16 residues. DNA for the CDR3: TGCGCCAGCAGCCAAGTCGGTTGGACAATCACCGGGGAGCTGTTTTTT. This sequence encodes CASSQVGWTITGELFF.

The chain couples TRBV30 to TRBJ1-5, with unresolved D. The germline CDR1 and CDR2 sequences are GTSNPN and SVGIG (reference sequence). Trimming took off 1 base at V and 4 bases at J, with 11 bases between the two ends. The CDR3 runs to 14 residues. CDR3 amino acids: CAWSAGPINQPQHF. Here the CDR3 DNA reads TGTGCCTGGAGTGCGGGTCCGATAAATCAGCCCCAGCATTTT.

The chain joins TRBV28 to TRBJ2-7, with 8 bases that match TRBD1. CDR3 length: 11 residues. CDR1 MDHEN and CDR2 SYDVKM come from the germline V gene. With V trimmed by 6 bases and J by 6 bases, 1 base remained unmatched. The CDR3 nucleotides read TGTGCCAGCAGGGGGACAGGCGAGCAGTACTTC. Translating gives CASRGTGEQYF. Based on the CDR3 plus reference TRBV28 and TRBJ2-7, the full variable domain is DVKVTQSSRYLVKRTGEKVFLECVQDMDHENMFWYRQDPGLGLRLIYFSYDVKMKEKGDIPEGYSVSREKKERFSLILESASTNQTSMYLCASRGTGEQYFGPGTRLTVT.

This clone was observed a single time. The chain recombines TRBV28 with TRBJ2-5; the D gene is possibly TRBD1 (6 bases). Germline V gene sequence: CDR1 MDHEN, CDR2 SYDVKM. Trimming took 5 bases from V and 6 from J, leaving 10 bases between them. This CDR3 has 12 residues. The CDR3 DNA is TGTGCCAGCAGTACAGGGTGGAAGACCCAGTACTTC. This gives the protein CASSTGWKTQYF.

This clone is a singleton in its sample. V is TRBV19 and J is TRBJ2-2, with D perhaps TRBD2 (7 bases). Deletions cut 5 bases from V and 1 base from J, with 14 bases between. From germline, CDR1 is LNHDA and CDR2 SQIVND (reference sequence). CDR3 length: 16 amino acids. The CDR3 sequence: CASSLGGGWNTGELFF. CDR3 nucleotides: TGTGCCAGTAGTCTAGGGGGAGGGTGGAACACCGGGGAGCTGTTTTTT. Based on the CDR3 plus reference TRBV19 and TRBJ2-2, the full variable domain is DGGITQSPKYLFRKEGQNVTLSCEQNLNHDAMYWYRQDPGQGLRLIYYSQIVNDFQKGDIAEGYSVSREKKESFPLTVTSAQKNPTAFYLCASSLGGGWNTGELFFGEGSRLTVL.

The rearrangement uses TRBV18 and TRBJ2-1, with D perhaps matching TRBD1 (6 bases). There are 15 residues in the CDR3. V lost 1 base and J lost 9, with 16 bases in between. CDR1 KGHSH and CDR2 LQKENI come from the germline V gene. CDR3 DNA: TGTGCCAGCTCACCACTCCTCGAGGGGGTAGGTGAGCAGTTCTTC. It is translated as CASSPLLEGVGEQFF.

V is TRBV7-8 and J is TRBJ2-1; 8 bases agree with TRBD2. After removal of 6 bases from V and 1 base from J, the junction contained 5 bases not matched to a gene. CDR1 is SGHVS, CDR2 FQNEAQ, per germline. CDR3 length: 15 amino acids. This CDR3 is CASRLSGGSYNEQFF. The CDR3 DNA is TGTGCCAGCAGACTATCGGGGGGGTCCTACAATGAGCAGTTCTTC.

The chain recombines TRBV7-3 with TRBJ2-5; 9 positions agree with TRBD2. This CDR3 has 14 residues. Germline values: CDR1 SGHTA, CDR2 FQGTGA. The V and J ends lost 2 bases and 7 bases, in that order; junction bases with no gene match: 5. CDR3 DNA: TGTGCCAGCAGCTTAGATAGCGGGGGAGGGACCCAGTACTTC. Amino acid sequence: CASSLDSGGGTQYF.

CDR3 DNA: TGTGCCAGCAGTTGGTGGGACAGGACTAAAGAGACCCAGTACTTC. Its protein is CASSWWDRTKETQYF. The chain is built from TRBV28 and TRBJ2-5, with TRBD1 matching over 8 bases. The CDR3 is made up of 15 amino acids. The V and J ends lost 4 bases and 3 bases, in that order; junction bases with no gene match: 7. The germline V gene encodes CDR1 MDHEN and CDR2 SYDVKM.